This TCR beta chain was obtained from a study of CD8 T cells in ankylosing spondylitis. General study results and limits: According to the report, clones linked to the disease were significantly enriched in matched synovial fluid samples taken from ankylosing spondylitis patients.

In this sample, this clonotype turned up many times. Its matching antigen is unknown. Preparation of TCR beta libraries was done by quantitative 5'-RACE with molecular barcodes. TCRdb reprocessed the 5' RACE reads with MiXCR, giving one entry per CDR3 protein. The sample holds over 95,000 distinct CDR3 sequences; about 8.3% are singletons and the top ten take about 9.6%. Germline values: CDR1 SNHLY, CDR2 FYNNEI. V gave up 8 bases and J gave up 4 bases; unmatched junction bases: 6. The CDR3 is made up of 14 amino acids. This chain links TRBV2 with TRBJ2-3; the match to TRBD1 covers 10 bases. The sequence was obtained from a male donor with ankylosing spondylitis or in good health (not recorded which). Material: blood, either unsorted or a sorted T cell fraction (not recorded which). CDR3 amino acids: CASGDRGTPDTQYF. The CDR3, as DNA: TGTGCCAGCGGGGACAGGGGCACCCCAGATACGCAGTATTTT.